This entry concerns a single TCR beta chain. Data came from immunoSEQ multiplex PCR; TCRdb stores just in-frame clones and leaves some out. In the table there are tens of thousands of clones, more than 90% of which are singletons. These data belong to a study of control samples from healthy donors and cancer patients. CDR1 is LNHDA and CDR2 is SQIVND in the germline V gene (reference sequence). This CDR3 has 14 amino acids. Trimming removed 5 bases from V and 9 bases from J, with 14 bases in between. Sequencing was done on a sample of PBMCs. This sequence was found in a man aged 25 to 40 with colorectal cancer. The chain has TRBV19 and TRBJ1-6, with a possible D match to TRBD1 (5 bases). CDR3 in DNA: TGTGCCAGTAGTGAGGGAGGGGCTGGTTCACCCCTCCACTTT. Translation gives CASSEGGAGSPLHF.